This TCR beta chain was observed in a study of cytomegalovirus exposure and HLA in healthy donors. Findings and limits, study-wide: Reported results showed that the classifier diagnosed cytomegalovirus status with high specificity and sensitivity. TCR beta chains numbering more than 150 were designated cytomegalovirus-associated.

The assay was immunoSEQ multiplex PCR, and TCRdb's table has in-frame clones only and misses some. The sample records about 240,000 clones, about 86% being singletons. About this clone itself: Its antigen is undetermined.

Germline V CDR1 and CDR2: SGHNT, YENEEA. Losses at the gene ends were 2 bases for V and 3 bases for J; bases not matched to a gene: 9. The CDR3 has 18 residues. Sequencing used PBMCs. V usage is TRBV11-3 and J usage is TRBJ2-2; 10 bases match TRBD2. The receptor's source is a woman under 40 in good health and CMV-seropositive. This chain's CDR3 is CASSLYPSGSRDTGELFF. The CDR3 bases are TGTGCCAGCAGCTTATACCCTAGCGGGAGTCGGGACACCGGGGAGCTGTTTTTT.